The 2 T cell receptor beta chains presented below share a single source sample, sequenced in a study of CD8 T cells in ankylosing spondylitis. TCRdb processed the 5' RACE reads anew with MiXCR; each CDR3 protein has one entry. The sample has about 39,000 distinct CDR3 sequences, 10% seen once; the top ten hold 16%. Sequenced sample: blood, either unsorted or a sorted T cell fraction (not recorded which). The receptors shown here come from a male donor with ankylosing spondylitis or in good health (not recorded which).

This clonotype was counted at least ten times. This rearrangement joins TRBV19 to TRBJ2-7; a weak D match, TRBD2 (6 bases). Trimming left V 1 base short and J 5 bases short, with 9 bases between. CDR1 is LNHDA, CDR2 SQIVND, per germline (reference sequence). The CDR3 has 13 residues. For the CDR3, the DNA is TGTGCCAGTAGTATAGCATCGGGGGACGAGCAGTACTTC. Translation: CASSIASGDEQYF. The variable domain in full, completed from reference TRBV19 and TRBJ2-7, reads DGGITQSPKYLFRKEGQNVTLSCEQNLNHDAMYWYRQDPGQGLRLIYYSQIVNDFQKGDIAEGYSVSREKKESFPLTVTSAQKNPTAFYLCASSIASGDEQYFGPGTRLTVT.

V and J are TRBV29-1 and TRBJ1-1; D unresolved. V gave up 0 bases and J gave up 6 bases, with 11 bases separating them. The V gene's germline CDR1 is SQVTM and CDR2 ANQGSEA. This CDR3 has 13 amino acids. This chain's CDR3 is CSVEDNAGAEAFF. DNA for the CDR3: TGCAGCGTTGAAGACAACGCCGGGGCTGAAGCTTTCTTT.